This T cell receptor beta chain came from a study of CD8 T cells in Susac syndrome. This CDR3 is 14 amino acids long. Trimming took 2 bases from V and 1 from J, leaving 8 bases between them. CDR1 and CDR2 from the germline V gene are DFQATT and SNEGSKA (reference sequence). After extraction with the RNeasy kit, roughly 0.45 to 1 ug of the RNA was reverse transcribed using random hexamers. Across 54 Vbeta and 13 Jbeta, immunoSEQ multiplex PCR amplified TCR beta CDR3. TCRdb processed the immunoSEQ multiplex PCR reads anew with MiXCR; each CDR3 protein has one entry. The data contain 150,000 to 200,000 distinct CDR3 sequences, around 94% of them seen just once; the ten biggest clones take up 0.11% to 0.15%. The sample holds one count of this clonotype. Healthy donors served as the controls. They were matched for age and sex. Negative magnetic isolation gave CD8+ and CD4+ cells; FACS enriched CD8+ TEMRA.

The sequence derives from a human donor in good health. Sequencing used CD4+ T cells from PBMCs. The chain joins TRBV20-1 to TRBJ2-2, with D uncertain. The CDR3 DNA reads TGCAGTGCTAGATTCTCCTGGAACACCGGGGAGCTGTTTTTT. It encodes CSARFSWNTGELFF.